This T cell receptor (beta chain) was identified during a study of CD8 T cells in ankylosing spondylitis. A word on this clonotype: Its antigen is still unknown.

Study-wide results and limits: Disease-associated clones were CD8+ and fairly uncommon in peripheral blood. Earlier work had already found some motif variants in reactive arthritis synovial fluid and blood. Seemingly characteristic of ankylosing spondylitis blood was a TCR beta motif consisting of roughly 8 highly homologous variants.

The germline gives CDR1 LGHNA, CDR2 YNFKEQ. Trimming shortened V by 1 base and J by 7 bases, and 11 bases separated the two germline ends. The CDR3 has 14 amino acids. In making TCR beta libraries, quantitative 5'-RACE with molecular barcodes was used. A single record per CDR3 protein comes from TCRdb applying MiXCR to the 5' RACE reads. Among roughly 700,000 distinct CDR3 sequences listed, around a fifth were seen once. The sequencing input was blood, either unsorted or a sorted T cell fraction (not recorded which). The receptor was isolated from a male donor with ankylosing spondylitis. The V call is TRBV4-2, the J call TRBJ2-1, with unresolved D. CDR3 sequence (DNA): TGTGCCAGCAGCCAAGGAAACACGCGAAATGAGCAGTTCTTC. Protein sequence: CASSQGNTRNEQFF.